Shown below are 21 T cell receptor beta chains from a single sample sequenced in a study of human T cells and chemical hapten exposure. TCRdb processed the RACE reads anew with MiXCR; each CDR3 protein has one entry. The sample yields 100,000 to 120,000 distinct CDR3 sequences, 30% to 35% seen once. Sample time point: patch test 3, about 24 weeks after DPC sensitization. Treatment of the sample: therapeutic diphenylcyclopropenone sensitization with weekly scalp DPC. Here the sequenced sample was whole blood, taken in connection with sensitization to the hapten diphenylcyclopropenone (DPC). The receptors originated from a middle-aged man with alopecia areata. Some clones in this sample may be carry-over from other donors' samples.

The genes are TRBV7-2 and TRBJ2-3, with TRBD1 identical over 9 bases. Germline V CDR1 and CDR2: SGHTA, FQGNSA. Trimming removed 4 bases from V and 2 bases from J; junction bases left unmatched: 4. The CDR3 loop spans 15 amino acids. The CDR3 region is CASSSQGAPTDTQYF. The CDR3 DNA is TGTGCCAGCAGCTCACAGGGGGCGCCCACAGATACGCAGTATTTT.

The chain is built from TRBV7-2 and TRBJ2-1; 14 bases map to TRBD2. Losses at the gene ends were 5 bases for V and 9 bases for J; bases not matched to a gene: 6. CDR3 length: 15 residues. In germline, CDR1 is SGHTA, CDR2 FQGNSA. CDR3 amino acids: CASSATSGRGGEQFF. The CDR3 DNA follows: TGTGCCAGCAGCGCGACTAGCGGGAGGGGTGGTGAGCAGTTCTTC.

The chain employs TRBV24-1 and TRBJ2-3; no reliable D call. Germline V gene lookup returns CDR1 KGHDR and CDR2 SFDVKD. The V end was cut by 3 bases, the J end by 1 base, with 7 bases between. This CDR3 contains 14 residues. CDR3 coding DNA: TGTGCCACCAGTGATGAGGACCGCACAGATACGCAGTATTTT. Protein product: CATSDEDRTDTQYF.

This clonotype came up many times. This chain uses TRBV30 with TRBJ2-7, with TRBD1 matching 10 bases. The CDR3 is 12 amino acids. The germline gives CDR1 GTSNPN, CDR2 SVGIG (reference sequence). CDR3 in amino acids: CAVGQGGREQYV. The CDR3 nucleotides are TGTGCTGTAGGACAGGGGGGACGGGAGCAGTACGTC.

The chain carries TRBV12-3 or TRBV12-4 and TRBJ1-5; D is ambiguous. V was trimmed by 6 bases and J by 4 bases, leaving 10 bases between them. This CDR3 has 13 residues. In DNA, the CDR3 is TGTGCCAGCAGCCGACGGGCGAATCAGCCCCAGCATTTT. Translating it yields CASSRRANQPQHF.

This clonotype appeared many times. This rearrangement joins TRBV20-1 to TRBJ2-7, with D perhaps TRBD2 (6 bases). Germline loops: CDR1 DFQATT, CDR2 SNEGSKA (reference sequence). V lost 5 bases to trimming and J lost 4 bases, with 15 bases between them. The CDR3 loop spans 13 amino acids. CDR3 protein: CSARRRGEYEQYV. CDR3 in DNA: TGCAGTGCTCGCCGGCGGGGTGAATACGAGCAGTACGTC.

This clonotype was counted between two and nine times. The chain couples TRBV3-1 to TRBJ2-1; TRBD1 matches 10 bases. Trimming at V came to 2 bases and at J to 12 bases, leaving 4 bases not matched to a gene. CDR3 size: 13 residues. Germline assignment: CDR1 LGHDT and CDR2 YNNKEL (reference sequence). The CDR3 DNA reads TGTGCCAGCAGCCAAATGAGGACAGGGGGGCAGTTCTTC. Its translation: CASSQMRTGGQFF.

The sample holds a few counts of this clonotype. The rearrangement uses TRBV4-2 and TRBJ2-1, with 7 bases fitting TRBD2. J was trimmed by 4 bases and V by 0 bases; bases with no gene match: 6. The CDR3 is 16 residues long. Per the germline V gene, CDR1 is LGHNA and CDR2 is YNFKEQ. The CDR3 loop reads CASSQDWASGYNEQFF. DNA of the CDR3: TGTGCCAGCAGCCAAGATTGGGCTAGCGGTTACAATGAGCAGTTCTTC.

The CDR3 sequence is CASRGSRGPYGYTF. The CDR3 DNA is TGTGCCAGCAGGGGATCGAGGGGGCCCTATGGCTACACCTTC. The V and J genes are TRBV12-3 or TRBV12-4 and TRBJ1-2; 7 bases are shared with TRBD1. J was trimmed by 4 bases and V by 6 bases; bases with no gene match: 8. CDR3 length: 14 residues.

This clonotype showed up just a few times. The V and J genes are TRBV11-1 and TRBJ1-1; TRBD1 might be the D (6 bases). Per the germline V gene, CDR1 is SGHAT and CDR2 is FQDESV (reference sequence). The CDR3 sequence is 15 residues long. Trimming took off 3 bases at V and 8 bases at J, with 19 bases between the two ends. CDR3 coding DNA: TGTGCCAGCAGCTTTCGAACAGGGATGGAGCCAGAAGCTTTCTTT. Protein sequence: CASSFRTGMEPEAFF.

The CDR3 nucleotides are TGTGCCAGCAGGGGTGAGGCGGGGGGAAGGGAGCAGTTCTTC. Encoded protein: CASRGEAGGREQFF. The chain couples TRBV6-1 to TRBJ2-1; 8 nucleotides align to TRBD2. The ends lost 6 bases at V and 10 bases at J; junction bases unmatched: 11. Germline V gene lookup returns CDR1 MNHNS and CDR2 SASEGT. The CDR3 covers 14 residues.

This clonotype was recorded many times. V usage is TRBV28 and J usage is TRBJ2-5; possibly TRBD2 for D (5 bases). The germline V gene encodes CDR1 MDHEN and CDR2 SYDVKM. V was clipped by 4 bases and J by 5 bases, with 17 bases between them. This CDR3 has 15 residues. CDR3 sequence (DNA): TGTGCCAGCAGTTCCCGGACTGCACCTATCGAGACCCAGTACTTC. It codes for CASSSRTAPIETQYF.

The chain recombines TRBV7-9 with TRBJ2-5, with 9 bases aligning to TRBD2. V dropped 5 bases and J dropped 5; count of bases not matched to a gene: 6. The CDR3 loop spans 14 amino acids. Germline CDR1 is SEHNR and CDR2 is FQNEAQ (reference sequence). CDR3 loop: CASSPSGLAETQYF. The CDR3 nucleotides are TGTGCCAGCAGCCCAAGCGGACTAGCGGAGACCCAGTACTTC.

The chain is built from TRBV20-1 and TRBJ2-1; weak D call: TRBD2 (6 bases). The CDR3 contains 14 residues. Trimming shortened V by 0 bases and J by 7 bases, and 13 bases separated the two germline ends. Looked up from germline, CDR1 is DFQATT and CDR2 is SNEGSKA (reference sequence). The CDR3 nucleotides are TGCAGTGCTAGAGATCTTAGGAGGGTGAATGAGCAGTTCTTC. Its protein product is CSARDLRRVNEQFF.

The chain employs TRBV20-1 and TRBJ2-3; 11 bases align to TRBD1. V trimming: 1 base; J trimming: 4 bases; junction bases outside the gene matches: 4. This CDR3 comprises 15 residues. Germline V gene lookup returns CDR1 DFQATT and CDR2 SNEGSKA (reference sequence). The CDR3 region is CSARGDRGGADTQYF. Here the CDR3 DNA reads TGCAGTGCTAGAGGGGACAGGGGGGGCGCAGATACGCAGTATTTT.

The chain is built from TRBV6-5 and TRBJ2-5; 9 positions match TRBD2. The V and J ends lost 2 bases and 9 bases, in that order; junction bases with no gene match: 4. The length of the CDR3 is 13 residues. The germline V gene has CDR1 MNHEY and CDR2 SVGAGI. In DNA, the CDR3 is TGTGCCAGCAGTTACCCCGGGACTAGCTCCCAGTACTTC. It is translated as CASSYPGTSSQYF.

The chain joins TRBV5-4 to TRBJ2-4; D unclear. The V end lost 1 base, the J end lost 3 bases, and 14 bases lay between the germline ends. The germline V gene encodes CDR1 SGHNT and CDR2 YYREEE (reference sequence). This CDR3 has 16 amino acids. The CDR3, as DNA: TGTGCCAGCAGCTTGAATCGATTAGCTGACAAAAACATTCAGTACTTC. This encodes CASSLNRLADKNIQYF.

V and J are TRBV9 and TRBJ2-1; D may be TRBD1 or TRBD2 (6 bases each). From germline, CDR1 is SGDLS and CDR2 YYNGEE. The V and J ends lost 2 bases and 9 bases respectively, with 18 bases between them. The CDR3 consists of 15 residues. The CDR3 bases are TGTGCCAGCAGCGTGATCGGGGGCCAATTAGGTGAGCAGTTCTTC. Translation gives CASSVIGGQLGEQFF.

This clonotype was seen more than once but under ten times. V gene TRBV6-6 combines with J gene TRBJ2-5; 7 positions match TRBD1. The CDR3 spans 14 residues. With 5 bases clipped from V and 2 bases from J, the junction kept 5 bases outside the gene matches. CDR1 MNHNY and CDR2 SVGAGI come from the germline V gene (reference sequence). Here the CDR3 DNA reads TGTGCCAGCAGTATTCCGGGACAGCAAGAGACCCAGTACTTC. It encodes CASSIPGQQETQYF.

The V and J genes are TRBV6-2 or TRBV6-3 and TRBJ1-4, with 8 nucleotides matching TRBD1. The CDR3 has 18 residues. Looked up from germline, CDR1 is MNHEY and CDR2 is SVGEGT. Trimming at V came to 5 bases and at J to 3 bases, leaving 14 bases not matched to a gene. The CDR3: CASSLAGTGLSANEKLFF. The CDR3 DNA sequence: TGTGCCAGCAGTCTCGCCGGGACAGGCCTCTCGGCTAATGAAAAACTGTTTTTT.

This chain connects TRBV12-3 or TRBV12-4 to TRBJ2-5; D perhaps matches TRBD2 (5 bases). CDR3 length: 12 amino acids. CDR3 bases: TGTGAAAGAAGTTTAGCGAAGGAGACCCAGTACTTC. This translates into CERSLAKETQYF.